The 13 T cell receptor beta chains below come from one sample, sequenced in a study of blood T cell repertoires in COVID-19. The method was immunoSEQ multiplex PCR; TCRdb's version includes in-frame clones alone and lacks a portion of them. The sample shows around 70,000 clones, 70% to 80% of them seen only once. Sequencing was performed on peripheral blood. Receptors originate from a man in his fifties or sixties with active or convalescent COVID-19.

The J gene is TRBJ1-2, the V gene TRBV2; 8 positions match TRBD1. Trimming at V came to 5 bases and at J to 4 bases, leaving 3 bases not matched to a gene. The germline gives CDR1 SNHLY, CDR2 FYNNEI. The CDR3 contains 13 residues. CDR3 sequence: CASSQGAGYGYTF. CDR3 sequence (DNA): TGTGCCAGCAGTCAGGGGGCTGGCTATGGCTACACCTTC.

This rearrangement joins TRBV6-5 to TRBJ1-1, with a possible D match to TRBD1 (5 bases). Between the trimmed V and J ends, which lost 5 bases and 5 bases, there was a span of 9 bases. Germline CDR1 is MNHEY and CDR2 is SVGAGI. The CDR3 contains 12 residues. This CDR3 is CASSTPGTEAFF. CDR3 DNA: TGTGCCAGCAGTACCCCAGGGACTGAAGCTTTCTTT.

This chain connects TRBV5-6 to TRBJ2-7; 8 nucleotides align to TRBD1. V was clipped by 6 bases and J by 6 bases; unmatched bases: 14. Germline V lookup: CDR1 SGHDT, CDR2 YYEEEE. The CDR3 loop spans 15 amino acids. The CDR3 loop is CASTLQGAQSCEQYF. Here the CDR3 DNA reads TGTGCCAGCACCCTCCAGGGGGCCCAGAGTTGCGAGCAGTACTTC.

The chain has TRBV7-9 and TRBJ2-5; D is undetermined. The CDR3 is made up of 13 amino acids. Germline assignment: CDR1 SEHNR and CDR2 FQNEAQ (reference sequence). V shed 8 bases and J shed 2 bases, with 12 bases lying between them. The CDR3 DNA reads TGTGCCAGCGGCACACCAGGTCAAGAGACCCAGTACTTC. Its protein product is CASGTPGQETQYF. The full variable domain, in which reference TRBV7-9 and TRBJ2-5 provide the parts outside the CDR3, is DTGVSQNPRHKITKRGQNVTFRCDPISEHNRLYWYRQTLGQGPEFLTYFQNEAQLEKSRLLSDRFSAERPKGSFSTLEIQRTEQGDSAMYLCASGTPGQETQYFGPGTRLLVL.

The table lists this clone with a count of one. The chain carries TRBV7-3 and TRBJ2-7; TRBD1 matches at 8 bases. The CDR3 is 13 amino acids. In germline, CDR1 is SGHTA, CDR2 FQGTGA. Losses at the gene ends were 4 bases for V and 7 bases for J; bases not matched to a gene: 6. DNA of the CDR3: TGTGCCAGCAGCTCCCGGACAGGGCAAGAGCAGTACTTC. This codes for CASSSRTGQEQYF.

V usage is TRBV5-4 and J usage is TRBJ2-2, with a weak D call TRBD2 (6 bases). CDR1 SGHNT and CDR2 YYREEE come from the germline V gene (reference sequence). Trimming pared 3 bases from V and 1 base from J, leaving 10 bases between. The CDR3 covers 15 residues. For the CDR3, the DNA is TGTGCCAGCAGCTCTGGGACTCAGAACACCGGGGAGCTGTTTTTT. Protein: CASSSGTQNTGELFF.

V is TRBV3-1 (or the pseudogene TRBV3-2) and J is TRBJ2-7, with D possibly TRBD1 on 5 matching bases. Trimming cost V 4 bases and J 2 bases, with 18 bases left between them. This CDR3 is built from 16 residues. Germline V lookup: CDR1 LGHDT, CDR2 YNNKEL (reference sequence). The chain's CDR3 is CASSPTWGTGTYEQYF. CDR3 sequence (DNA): TGTGCCAGCAGCCCCACCTGGGGTACAGGAACCTACGAGCAGTACTTC.

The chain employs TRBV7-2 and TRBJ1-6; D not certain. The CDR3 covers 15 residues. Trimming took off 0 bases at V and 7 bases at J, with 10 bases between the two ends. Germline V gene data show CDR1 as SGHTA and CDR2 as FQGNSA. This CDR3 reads CASSLARGTNSPLHF. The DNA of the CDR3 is TGTGCCAGCAGCTTAGCGCGGGGAACCAATTCACCCCTCCACTTT.

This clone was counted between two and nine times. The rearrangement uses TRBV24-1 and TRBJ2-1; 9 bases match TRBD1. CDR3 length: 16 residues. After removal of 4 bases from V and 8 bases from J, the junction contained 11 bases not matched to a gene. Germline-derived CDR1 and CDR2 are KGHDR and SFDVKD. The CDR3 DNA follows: TGTGCCACCAGTGACACCGGGACAGGGATCCGACATGAGCAGTTCTTC. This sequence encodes CATSDTGTGIRHEQFF.

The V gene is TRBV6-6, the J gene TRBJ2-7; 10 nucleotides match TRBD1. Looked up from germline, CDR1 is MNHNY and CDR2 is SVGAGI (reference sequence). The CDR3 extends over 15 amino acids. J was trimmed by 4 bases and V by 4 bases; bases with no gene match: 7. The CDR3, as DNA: TGTGCCAGCAGTTCCCCGGACAGGGGGTCTTACGAGCAGTACTTC. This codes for CASSSPDRGSYEQYF.

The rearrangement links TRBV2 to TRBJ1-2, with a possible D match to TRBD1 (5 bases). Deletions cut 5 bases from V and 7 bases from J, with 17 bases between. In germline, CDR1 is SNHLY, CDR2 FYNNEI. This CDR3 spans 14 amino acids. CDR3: CASSQSGTGLGYTF. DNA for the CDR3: TGTGCCAGCAGTCAAAGCGGGACCGGCCTTGGCTACACCTTC.

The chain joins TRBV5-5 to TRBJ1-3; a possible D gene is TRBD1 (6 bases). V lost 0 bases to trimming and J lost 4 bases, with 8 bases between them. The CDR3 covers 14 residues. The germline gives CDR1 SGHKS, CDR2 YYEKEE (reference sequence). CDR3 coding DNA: TGTGCCAGCAGCTTGGGCAGGGGCGGAAACACCATATATTTT. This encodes CASSLGRGGNTIYF.

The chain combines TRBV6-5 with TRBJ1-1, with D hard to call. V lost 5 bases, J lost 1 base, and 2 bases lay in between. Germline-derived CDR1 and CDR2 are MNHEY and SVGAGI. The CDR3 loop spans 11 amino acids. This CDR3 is CASSRNTEAFF. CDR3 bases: TGTGCCAGCAGTCGGAACACTGAAGCTTTCTTT.